This TCR beta chain was sequenced for a study of blood T cell repertoires in COVID-19. Germline CDR1 reads KGHSH; CDR2 reads LQKENI. CDR3 length: 16 amino acids. The V segment lost 1 base and the J segment 3 bases; nucleotides outside the gene matches: 6. The participants were between about 18 and 90 years old and came from roughly 24 US areas. Original handling: Estimation of nucleated cell counts relied on the amplification of reference gene primers. Assay: immunoSEQ multiplex PCR; the TCRdb copy retains only in-frame clones and omits some. V and J calls and clone size follow that table, whereas D and trimming were derived from the DNA. The table includes 250,000 to 400,000 clones, 90% detected once.

The sample comprised PBMCs or T cells enriched from blood (not recorded which). J is TRBJ2-1 and V is TRBV18; TRBD1 matches at 7 bases. This clonotype was sampled from a man between 60 and 75 years old who had recovered from COVID-19. The chain's CDR3 is CASSPQGASHYNEQFF. Here the CDR3 DNA reads TGTGCCAGCTCACCACAGGGGGCGTCCCACTACAATGAGCAGTTCTTC.